This T cell receptor beta chain was retrieved from a study of neurological immune-mediated disorders. V was pared by 2 bases and J by 3 bases, with 6 bases of the junction left unmatched. From germline, CDR1 is SGHRS and CDR2 YFSETQ. This CDR3 is built from 15 residues. TCRdb re-derived calls from the 5' RACE reads in MiXCR, one entry per CDR3 protein. The table has around 25,000 distinct CDR3 sequences, 13% seen once. This clonotype was counted at least ten times. Sequencing was carried out using PBMCs. This TCR derives from a woman in her 40s with HTLV-1-associated myelopathy (HAM/TSP). V is TRBV5-1 and J is TRBJ2-7; 9 bases fit TRBD1. Here the CDR3 DNA reads TGCGCCAGCAGCTTTGCCCCGGGACAGGGCTACGAGCAGTACTTC. Residues: CASSFAPGQGYEQYF.